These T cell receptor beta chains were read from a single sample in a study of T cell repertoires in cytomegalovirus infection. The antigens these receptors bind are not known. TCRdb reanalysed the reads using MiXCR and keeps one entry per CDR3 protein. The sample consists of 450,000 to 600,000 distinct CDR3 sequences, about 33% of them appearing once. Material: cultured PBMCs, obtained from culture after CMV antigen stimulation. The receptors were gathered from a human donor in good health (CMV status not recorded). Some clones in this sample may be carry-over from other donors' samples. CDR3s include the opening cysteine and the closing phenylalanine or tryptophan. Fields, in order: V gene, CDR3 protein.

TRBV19	CASSKLDSKNIQYF
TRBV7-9	CASSLRDQETQYF
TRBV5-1	CASSPEGLVGYEQYF
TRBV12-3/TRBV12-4	CASSLGVLPSEQYF
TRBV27	CASRLGREAFF
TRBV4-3	CASSQDFRGINEQFF
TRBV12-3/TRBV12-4	CASSLLAPSTDTQYF
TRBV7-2	CASSLGQGNYYGYTF
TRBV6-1	CASRIGTGRSGELFF
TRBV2	CASSPLAGGPVNNEQFF
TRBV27	CASSGPLGVNEQFF
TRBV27	CASRTTGGRNIQYF
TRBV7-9	CASSLKTGIGANSPLHF
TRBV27	CASSLAGVTHEQYF
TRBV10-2	CASSEQGSGNEQFF
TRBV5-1	CASSWGDRGEYTF
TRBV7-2	CASSLEGTSGRNTQYF
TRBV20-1	CSARKGTGVLLYEQYF
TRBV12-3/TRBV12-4	CASSTTGGTREKLFF
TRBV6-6	CASSYSRDTNQPQHF
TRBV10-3	CAISVGLAGTDTQYF
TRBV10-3	CAISESDGSRPQHF
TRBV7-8	CASRVSGLGSEQFF
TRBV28	CASSQGGQGETQYF
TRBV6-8	CASSRRRESTEAFF
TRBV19	CASSTRDRVGEQFF
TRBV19	CASSWVAGSMGNIQYF
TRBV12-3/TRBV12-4	CASIAGTSNEQFF
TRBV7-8	CASSSGENQPQHF
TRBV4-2	CASSERLAGQDPYEQYF
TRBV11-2	CASSPPAAFNEQFF
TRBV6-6	CASSYRLVREQYF
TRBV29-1	CSVGASSNSYEQYF
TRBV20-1	CSARVLRPTGANRGYGYSF
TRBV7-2	CASSPRVLGSYEQYF
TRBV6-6	CASTTITGSNLWGYGYTF
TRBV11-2	CASSFGASNTGELFF
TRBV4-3	CASSRTGTGYNEQFF
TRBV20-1	CSARDPRLIDTQYF
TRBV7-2	CASSFRGAGSTDTQYF
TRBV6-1	CASRRSREYVTGELFF
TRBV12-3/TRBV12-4	CASSPRGTRMAFF
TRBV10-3	CAIRHTSEVDNEQFF
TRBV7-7	CASSLRTASGRAGNTGELFF
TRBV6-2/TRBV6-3	CASSTRWNSYNEQFF